A selection of T cell receptor beta chains follows, all from one sample in a study of cytotoxic CD8 clonotypes in ibrutinib-treated CLL. Only in-frame clones appear in the TCRdb table, and some are missing; sequencing was by immunoSEQ multiplex PCR. Of hundreds of thousands of clones listed, roughly 67% are singletons. Sequenced material: PBMCs, taken after 36 months of ibrutinib treatment. The receptors come from a human donor with chronic lymphocytic leukemia. The CDR3 runs from the conserved cysteine through the conserved F or W. The D gene is left open where the match is weak. Clone size appears in some rows only: once, few, many, or a class for an expanded clone.

>once|TRBD2|TRBV27|TRBJ2-2
TGTGCCAGCAGTTTCCTAGCGGGAGGGTTCGCGAACACCGGGGAGCTGTTTTTT
CASSFLAGGFANTGELFF
>.|.|TRBV6-5|TRBJ1-6
TGTGCCAGCAGTTACTCGGGCATGGTTAATTCACCCCTCCACTTT
CASSYSGMVNSPLHF
>few|TRBD2|TRBV5-1|TRBJ2-5
TGCGCCAGCAGCTTAGGACTGGGGGAGGGAGAGACCCAGTACTTC
CASSLGLGEGETQYF
>.|TRBD2|TRBV5-1|TRBJ2-3
TGCGCCAGCAGCTTGGACCATCCCAGACTAGCGGGGGGGTTGGATACGCAGTATTTT
CASSLDHPRLAGGLDTQYF
>.|TRBD2|TRBV29-1|TRBJ2-1
TGCAGCGTCGCGGGACTAGCGGGAGTTGATCACCACTACAATGAGCAGTTCTTC
CSVAGLAGVDHHYNEQFF
>.|TRBD1|TRBV19|TRBJ1-1
TGTGCCGTCTCCGGGACAGGGAAGAGGAACACTGAAGCTTTCTTT
CAVSGTGKRNTEAFF
>.|.|TRBV9|TRBJ2-6
TGTGCCAGCAGCGTAGGGGTAGGGTTCGGGGCCAACGTCCTGACTTTC
CASSVGVGFGANVLTF
>.|TRBD2|TRBV4-1|TRBJ2-2
TGCGCCAGCAGCCAATCCTTCCTACTAGCGGGGAACACCGGGGAGCTGTTTTTT
CASSQSFLLAGNTGELFF
>.|TRBD1|TRBV7-8|TRBJ1-4
TGTGCCAGCAGCTTAGTCCCGGGACAGGGATATGAAAAACTGTTTTTT
CASSLVPGQGYEKLFF
>.|TRBD2|TRBV5-1|TRBJ2-5
TGCGCCAGCAGCTCCATGGGGGGGCAAGAGACCCAGTACTTC
CASSSMGGQETQYF
>.|.|TRBV4-2|TRBJ1-2
TGTGCCAGCAGCCAAGGGGCGTCCTATGGCTACACCTTC
CASSQGASYGYTF
>.|TRBD1|TRBV10-3|TRBJ1-2
TGTGCCATCAGCGGCGGGGGACAGGGGAGGGATGGCTACACCTTC
CAISGGGQGRDGYTF
>.|.|TRBV11-2|TRBJ1-2
TGTGCCAGCAGCTTAACGGGGGGTGATGGCTACACCTTC
CASSLTGGDGYTF